This T cell receptor beta chain is from a study of blood T cell repertoires in COVID-19. Across the study: Sites in the United States, Italy and Spain provided acute and convalescent COVID-19 samples. Sources were T cells, B-cell-depleted T cells, or PBMCs; the material itself was cDNA or gDNA.

This table comes from immunoSEQ multiplex PCR, and its TCRdb copy is limited to in-frame clones, with some not included. The sample holds roughly 220,000 clones, 80% to 90% seen once. The source is a man aged 80 or over with acute or convalescent COVID-19. The sequenced material came from peripheral blood.

The CDR3 spells CASSIDRWELFF. As DNA, the CDR3 is TGCGCCAGCAGCATCGACAGGTGGGAGCTGTTTTTT. This chain uses TRBV5-1 with TRBJ2-2, with a weak D call TRBD1 (6 bases). Between the trimmed V and J ends, which lost 4 bases and 9 bases, there was a span of 10 bases. Looked up from germline, CDR1 is SGHRS and CDR2 is YFSETQ. This CDR3 has 12 residues.